This note documents a single T cell receptor beta chain sequence. Its antigen is as yet unknown. This specimen belongs to a study of T cell repertoires in cytomegalovirus infection. Study as a whole: In public TCR beta signatures, there were indications of both CMV infection and matching HLA type. Whole-study findings and limits: Within the response measured ex vivo, HLA-C-restricted CMV-specific TCR beta clonotypes were dominant.

Germline V CDR1 and CDR2: MNHNY, SVGAGI (reference sequence). This CDR3 is 19 amino acids long. Trimming took 5 bases from V and 0 from J, leaving 23 bases between them. TCRdb fed the reads into MiXCR, producing one record per CDR3 protein. The sample lists about 680,000 distinct CDR3 sequences, approximately 24% occurring once. The chain joins TRBV6-6 to TRBJ1-3; D gene unclear. This sequence was found in a human donor in good health (CMV status not recorded). Some clones in this sample may be carry-over from other donors' samples. Sequenced: CD8+ T cells from PBMCs. CDR3 in amino acids: CASSEYGYGAKASGNTIYF. The DNA for the CDR3 is TGTGCCAGCAGTGAGTACGGGTACGGTGCCAAGGCCTCTGGAAACACCATATATTTT.